A selection of T cell receptor beta chains follows, all from one sample in a study of brain T cells in children with intractable seizures. Sequencing used immunoSEQ multiplex PCR; TCRdb keeps in-frame clones, though not all of them. The data contain 80,000 or so clones, around nine tenths of them singletons. The material was peripheral blood, obtained at surgery. All receptors derive from a girl aged 2 to 9 with Rasmussen encephalitis and intractable seizures. Each CDR3 is given with its conserved first and last residue. The D gene is left open where the match is weak. For some rows the clone size is stated as once, few or many, or as a class when expanded; others skip it.

NA,TRBD1,TRBV5-1,TRBJ1-1,TGCGCCAGCAGCTCAGGGACAGGACCACTGAACACTGAAGCTTTCTTT,CASSSGTGPLNTEAFF
NA,TRBD1,TRBV5-1,TRBJ1-6,TGCGCCAGCAGCTGGGGACAGGAGACCTCACCCCTCCACTTT,CASSWGQETSPLHF
NA,NA,TRBV3-1/TRBV3-2,TRBJ2-3,TGTGCCAGCAGCCTCCTCTTCGGAGATACGCAGTATTTT,CASSLLFGDTQYF
once,TRBD1,TRBV27,TRBJ1-6,TGTGCCAGCAGTCTCAGGGGGCCCTATAATTCACCCCTCCACTTT,CASSLRGPYNSPLHF
NA,NA,TRBV30,TRBJ1-5,TGTGCCTGGTCTACCTCCCTGGGCAATCAGCCCCAGCATTTT,CAWSTSLGNQPQHF
NA,NA,TRBV7-6,TRBJ2-7,TGTGCCAGCAGCTTAGCCGCGGGACCACTCTACGAGCAGTACTTC,CASSLAAGPLYEQYF
NA,NA,TRBV6-1,TRBJ2-3,TGTGCCAGCAGTGAAGCCTGGGGGTCAGGAGATACGCAGTATTTT,CASSEAWGSGDTQYF
NA,NA,TRBV5-6,TRBJ2-1,TGTGCCAGCAGCTTAAAAGGCGGTGAGCAGTTCTTC,CASSLKGGEQFF
NA,NA,TRBV30,TRBJ2-1,TGTGCCTGGACTCGACTCAAAGCACCGATCAACAATGAGCAGTTCTTC,CAWTRLKAPINNEQFF
once,NA,TRBV27,TRBJ1-5,TGTGCCAGCAGTTTAAACAGGGATCAGCCCCAGCATTTT,CASSLNRDQPQHF
NA,TRBD2,TRBV10-3,TRBJ2-1,TGTGCCATCACCGGACTAGCGGGCAGTGAGCAGTTCTTC,CAITGLAGSEQFF
medium-sized,NA,TRBV4-1,TRBJ1-1,TGCGCCAGCAGCCAAGATGGGGGGTGGACTGAAGCTTTCTTT,CASSQDGGWTEAFF
NA,TRBD1,TRBV6-5,TRBJ2-3,TGTGCCAGCAGCTACAGTGACAGGGGAGCGACAGATACGCAGTATTTT,CASSYSDRGATDTQYF
NA,NA,TRBV2,TRBJ2-3,TGTGCCAGCATCTCGGAGGGCCTTAGCACAGATACGCAGTATTTT,CASISEGLSTDTQYF
NA,NA,TRBV28,TRBJ2-7,TGTGCCAGCAGTTTTGAGGCTGTACGTTGCTTC,CASSFEAVRCF
NA,NA,TRBV12-3/TRBV12-4,TRBJ1-2,TGTGCCAGCAGTTTAGTTACCGGCTATGGCTACACCTTC,CASSLVTGYGYTF
NA,NA,TRBV29-1,TRBJ2-3,TGCAGCGCGGGACATGATACGCAGTATTTT,CSAGHDTQYF
NA,NA,TRBV27,TRBJ1-2,TGTGCCAGCAGTTATTCAGGGGCGACTAACTATGGCTACACCTTC,CASSYSGATNYGYTF
medium-sized,NA,TRBV27,TRBJ2-1,TGTGCCAGCAGTTTACCCCCACCAGGCGGGGTATACAATGAGCAGTTCTTC,CASSLPPPGGVYNEQFF
NA,TRBD2,TRBV2,TRBJ2-1,TGTGCCAGCGAGCGGGGGGGCGTCTACAATGAGCAGTTCTTC,CASERGGVYNEQFF
NA,NA,TRBV14,TRBJ2-5,TGTGCCAGCAGTCCTAGGACAGTTCTGTGGGGGGAGACCCAGTACTTC,CASSPRTVLWGETQYF
NA,TRBD1,TRBV11-2,TRBJ2-1,TGTGCCAGCAGCTTACCTCAGGACAGGGGCAATGAGCAGTTCTTC,CASSLPQDRGNEQFF
NA,NA,TRBV15,TRBJ1-6,TGTGCCACCAGCACCCACTATGGGATGGATTCACCCCTCCACTTT,CATSTHYGMDSPLHF
NA,NA,TRBV12-5,TRBJ1-3,TGTGCTAGACCCGAGGGCTCTGGAAACACCATATATTTT,CARPEGSGNTIYF
few,NA,TRBV18,TRBJ1-1,TGTGCCAGCTCACCAATCAGGGAGAGCACTGAAGCTTTCTTT,CASSPIRESTEAFF
NA,NA,TRBV6-5,TRBJ1-2,TGTGCCAGCAGTTCAGGGGTATCTAACTATGGCTACACCTTC,CASSSGVSNYGYTF